Listed below are T cell receptor beta chains from one sample, sequenced in a study of shared clonotypes between healthy human individuals. Data came from immunoSEQ multiplex PCR; TCRdb stores just in-frame clones and leaves some out. The sample yields about 2 million clones, roughly 96% seen once. Source material: naive CD4+ T cells sorted from blood. Receptors were obtained from a man younger than 35 in good health. CDR3s include the opening cysteine and the closing phenylalanine or tryptophan. A D gene is named only where the DNA matches it firmly.

j_call v_call d_call cdr3_nt cdr3_aa
TRBJ1-1 TRBV5-6 . TGTGCCAGCAGATTGGATTGGGTAGGCAACACTGAAGCTTTCTTT CASRLDWVGNTEAFF
TRBJ1-1 TRBV15 . TGTGCCACCAGCAGAGGCGGGACGCAGAACACTGAAGCTTTCTTT CATSRGGTQNTEAFF
TRBJ1-3 TRBV11-2 . TGTGCCAGCAGCTTAGAGAACCTCTCTGGAAACACCATATATTTT CASSLENLSGNTIYF
TRBJ2-1 TRBV20-1 . TGCAGTGCTTCTTCGGTGGGGCTACAGTTCTTC CSASSVGLQFF
TRBJ1-2 TRBV6-5 . TGTGCCAGCAGGGGGGGCAGCGGCTATGGCTACACCTTC CASRGGSGYGYTF
TRBJ2-7 TRBV7-2 . TGTGCCAGCAGCGGCCGCTCCTACGAGCAGTACTTC CASSGRSYEQYF
TRBJ2-3 TRBV7-6 . TGTGCCAGCAGCTATGAAGATACGCAGTATTTT CASSYEDTQYF
TRBJ1-1 TRBV30 . TGTGCCTGGAGTGTTCGGTACGACACTGAAGCTTTCTTT CAWSVRYDTEAFF
TRBJ2-2 TRBV5-1 . TGCGCCAGCAGCTTGGCCTCGGGGAACACCGGGGAGCTGTTTTTT CASSLASGNTGELFF
TRBJ2-7 TRBV18 TRBD2 TGTGCCAGCTCATCGGGACTAGCGGGAGAGGATGAGCAGTACTTC CASSSGLAGEDEQYF
TRBJ1-2 TRBV30 . TGTGCCTGGATGTTACAGAACTATGGCTACACCTTC CAWMLQNYGYTF
TRBJ1-2 TRBV2 TRBD1 TGTGCCAGCAGCGTCGGGACAGGGGGCGCCGACTATGGCTACACCTTC CASSVGTGGADYGYTF
TRBJ2-7 TRBV30 TRBD2 TGTGCCTGGAGGGGAGGGAAACTAGCGCTGAGCTCCTACGAGCAGTACTTC CAWRGGKLALSSYEQYF